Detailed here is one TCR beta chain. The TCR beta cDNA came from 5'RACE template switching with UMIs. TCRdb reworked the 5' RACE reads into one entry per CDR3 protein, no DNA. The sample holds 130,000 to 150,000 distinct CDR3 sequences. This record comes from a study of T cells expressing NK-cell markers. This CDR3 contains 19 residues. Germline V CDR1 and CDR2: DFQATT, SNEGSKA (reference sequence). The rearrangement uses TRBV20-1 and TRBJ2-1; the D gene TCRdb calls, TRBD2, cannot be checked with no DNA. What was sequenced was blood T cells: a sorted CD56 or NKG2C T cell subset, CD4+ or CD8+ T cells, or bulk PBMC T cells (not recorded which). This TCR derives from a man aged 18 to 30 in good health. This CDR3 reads CSARAETSGITLSSDEQFF.